One sample yielded the 18 T cell receptor beta chains listed below, sequenced in a study of T-cell reconstitution after alpha-beta-depleted transplantation in children (dated by TCRdb to about 2016). The library was built by means of PCR. Sequenced on an Illumina HiSeq 2500. TCR libraries were prepared with molecular barcoding, using unique molecular identifiers to normalize TCRbeta repertoire quantification. TCRdb's own reprocessing of the public reads used fastp at Q25 and MiXCR and kept productive beta chains. When rows share a CDR3 protein, they turn into one entry using the most common DNA and genes. The sample table contains 350,000 to 450,000 distinct CDR3 sequences; only one count was recorded for around 21% of them. The ten biggest clones cover over 3.5% of the sample. Sequenced material: PBMCs from the stem cell graft donor, taken from the stem cell graft. The receptor source for this set is a human donor who donated a stem cell graft to a child with acute myeloid leukemia.

The count of this clonotype is one. The chain joins TRBV7-3 to TRBJ2-1, with 14 bases lining up with TRBD2. The germline CDR1 and CDR2 sequences are SGHTA and FQGTGA. The V gene end was trimmed by 5 bases and the J gene end by 7 bases; junction bases not matched to a gene: 13. The CDR3 is 18 residues long. CDR3 in DNA: TGTGCCAGCAGCACGCCGGGACTAGCGGGGGCAGTTAGGAATGAGCAGTTCTTC. Amino acid sequence: CASSTPGLAGAVRNEQFF.

This chain uses TRBV29-1 with TRBJ2-7; tentatively, D is TRBD1 (6 bases). CDR1 SQVTM and CDR2 ANQGSEA come from the germline V gene. The CDR3 contains 14 residues. V was pared by 6 bases and J by 3 bases, with 18 bases between. CDR3 DNA sequence: TGCAGCGTCCTTTTAACCAGGGGACACTACGAGCAGTACTTC. Translating gives CSVLLTRGHYEQYF.

V is TRBV5-4 and J is TRBJ2-1, with 9 positions matching TRBD2. Germline loops: CDR1 SGHNT, CDR2 YYREEE (reference sequence). V dropped 4 bases and J dropped 5; count of bases not matched to a gene: 7. The length of the CDR3 is 15 residues. The CDR3 is CASSPTSGLNNEQFF. In nucleotides, the CDR3 is TGTGCCAGCAGCCCCACTAGCGGGCTTAACAATGAGCAGTTCTTC.

This clonotype was observed at least ten times. This chain uses TRBV10-3 with TRBJ1-1; D not certain. This CDR3 region has 15 residues. Trimming took 0 bases from V and 3 from J, leaving 11 bases between them. Germline V lookup: CDR1 ENHRY, CDR2 SYGVKD. The CDR3 DNA sequence: TGTGCCATCAGTGAGTCGAACGCAGGAGACACTGAAGCTTTCTTT. Translation: CAISESNAGDTEAFF.

The chain carries TRBV4-3 and TRBJ2-5; 7 bases are shared with TRBD2. Germline V gives CDR1 LGHNA, CDR2 YSLEER. This CDR3 comprises 15 residues. V was clipped by 4 bases and J by 2 bases; unmatched bases: 7. The DNA of the CDR3 is TGCGCCAGCAGCCTCTATAGCGGGCCACAAGAGACCCAGTACTTC. Its protein is CASSLYSGPQETQYF.

V usage is TRBV20-1 and J usage is TRBJ2-3, with TRBD2 identical over 7 bases. The germline V gene has CDR1 DFQATT and CDR2 SNEGSKA (reference sequence). V lost 0 bases and J lost 2; bases outside the gene matches: 11. This CDR3 has 17 residues. CDR3 nucleotides: TGCAGTGCTAGAGATTTTATTGTCGCGGGAGCCACAGATACGCAGTATTTT. It encodes CSARDFIVAGATDTQYF.

This clonotype was counted ten times or more. The V gene is TRBV29-1, the J gene TRBJ1-2; 8 positions match TRBD1. Per germline, CDR1 SQVTM and CDR2 ANQGSEA. The CDR3 consists of 12 residues. Trimming cost V 4 bases and J 6 bases; bases outside gene matches: 4. The CDR3 DNA reads as TGCAGCGTTGTACAGGGGGGCCATGGCTACACCTTC. Translating gives CSVVQGGHGYTF.

The chain is built from TRBV5-1 and TRBJ2-1, with 10 nucleotides matching TRBD2. The V gene's germline CDR1 is SGHRS and CDR2 YFSETQ. The ends lost 4 bases at V and 7 bases at J; junction bases unmatched: 14. The CDR3 extends over 17 amino acids. As DNA, the CDR3 is TGCGCCAGCAGCCCCGGACTAGCGGTCAGAGTTGTGAATGAGCAGTTCTTC. Protein product: CASSPGLAVRVVNEQFF.

The V and J genes are TRBV20-1 and TRBJ1-6, with unresolved D. The CDR3 consists of 19 residues. Germline CDR1 reads DFQATT; CDR2 reads SNEGSKA (reference sequence). Trimming pared 1 base from V and 0 bases from J, leaving 19 bases between. The CDR3 DNA reads TGCAGTGCTAGAGCCAGTTTATATACAGTTAGCTCCTATAATTCACCCCTCCACTTT. This translates into CSARASLYTVSSYNSPLHF.

This chain connects TRBV20-1 to TRBJ2-5; D is ambiguous. Per the germline V gene, CDR1 is DFQATT and CDR2 is SNEGSKA (reference sequence). V was cut by 0 bases and J by 2 bases, with 19 bases left in between. The CDR3 covers 17 residues. The CDR3 loop is CSARDWETREIQETQYF. The CDR3 bases are TGCAGTGCTAGAGATTGGGAAACCCGCGAAATACAAGAGACCCAGTACTTC.

This clonotype was detected ten times or more. The chain uses TRBV24-1 and TRBJ2-7, with no clear D. The CDR3 length is 15 residues. Trimming cost V 1 base and J 2 bases, with 11 bases left between them. CDR1 is KGHDR and CDR2 is SFDVKD in the germline V gene. The CDR3 region has the DNA TGTGCCACCAGTGATTTTAGCCGGACCGCCTACGAGCAGTACTTC. It yields the protein CATSDFSRTAYEQYF.

V gene TRBV28 combines with J gene TRBJ2-1, with D maybe TRBD1 (7 bases). With 1 base removed from V and 4 bases from J, the gap between germline ends came to 11 bases. The length of the CDR3 is 15 residues. CDR1 and CDR2 from the germline V gene are MDHEN and SYDVKM. CDR3 sequence (DNA): TGTGCCAGCAGTTTATACCAGGGGGGTTACAATGAGCAGTTCTTC. The encoded protein is CASSLYQGGYNEQFF.

This clonotype was counted a few times. The chain links TRBV28 to TRBJ2-1; 8 bases are a match to TRBD2. CDR1 is MDHEN and CDR2 is SYDVKM in the germline V gene. The V segment lost 6 bases and the J segment 7 bases; nucleotides outside the gene matches: 14. The CDR3 length is 16 residues. The CDR3 loop is CASSGALAASGNEQFF. CDR3 coding DNA: TGTGCCAGCAGCGGAGCACTAGCGGCCTCAGGGAATGAGCAGTTCTTC.

The chain links TRBV7-9 to TRBJ2-5; a possible D gene is TRBD1 (5 bases). V lost 8 bases and J 5 bases, leaving 15 bases between the germline ends. The CDR3 covers 13 residues. Germline values: CDR1 SEHNR, CDR2 FQNEAQ (reference sequence). CDR3 nucleotide sequence: TGTGCCAGCCACCTCGTGGGGCTGGAGACCCAGTACTTC. Translated, it gives CASHLVGLETQYF.

This clonotype has only a few counts. The genes are TRBV12-3 or TRBV12-4 and TRBJ2-5; D remains unclear. The CDR3 loop spans 14 amino acids. The V and J ends lost 1 base and 1 base respectively, with 7 bases between them. The CDR3: CASSLVPSQETQYF. DNA for the CDR3: TGTGCCAGCAGTTTAGTTCCCAGCCAAGAGACCCAGTACTTC.

V is TRBV12-3 or TRBV12-4 and J is TRBJ2-7, with D perhaps TRBD1 or TRBD2 (6 bases each). The CDR3 runs 14 residues. Deletions cut 7 bases from V and 4 bases from J, with 17 bases between. CDR3: CASTNLGGRYEQYF. CDR3 nucleotide sequence: TGTGCCAGCACCAATTTGGGGGGCAGGTACGAGCAGTACTTC.

V is TRBV4-1 and J is TRBJ2-2, with a possible D match to TRBD2 (6 bases). The length of the CDR3 is 22 residues. V was cut by 3 bases and J by 6 bases, with 35 bases left in between. From germline, CDR1 is MGHRA and CDR2 YSYEKL. The CDR3 reads CASSHGVVGLTSLIPRAGELFF. CDR3 coding DNA: TGCGCCAGCAGCCACGGGGTCGTGGGGTTAACTAGCCTTATCCCCCGCGCCGGGGAGCTGTTTTTT.

This clonotype was detected only a few times. This chain links TRBV12-3 or TRBV12-4 with TRBJ2-1; D unresolved. The CDR3 has 11 residues. The ends were cut back, 2 bases at V and 10 bases at J, with 6 bases in the middle. CDR3 protein: CASSLMQEQFF. As DNA, the CDR3 is TGTGCCAGCAGTTTAATGCAAGAGCAGTTCTTC.